The clone carrying this T cell receptor beta chain came up a few times. Its antigen is currently unknown. Treatment described: approximately nine-day PBMC culture with coronavirus spike peptide pools or control peptides (ViraFEST assay). Prior to the COVID-19 pandemic (2011-2018), the unexposed donor's CD4+ T cells were collected. It was with about 10 IU/ml IL-2 and 9.5 to 10 ug/ml peptide pools that 2 million to 2.5 million PBMCs per well were cultured. The CDR3 is made up of 14 amino acids. V was shortened by 3 bases and J by 0 bases, with 11 bases between the two germline ends. CDR1 and CDR2 from the germline V gene are DFQATT and SNEGSKA (reference sequence). This sample is part of a study of vaccination and CD4 T cells after COVID-19. Study as a whole: Median time from second vaccine dose to sampling was over 55 days (14 to 241). Overlapping spike pools from SARS-CoV-2 and HCoV-NL63, HCoV-OC43 and HCoV-229E served as culture stimuli.

Sequenced with the Oncomine TCR Beta short-read assay was DNA taken from cultured CD4+ T cells. From cultured CD4+ T cells, genomic DNA was extracted. TCRdb re-called the PCR reads through MiXCR, storing one row per CDR3 protein. Of about 7,800 distinct CDR3 sequences in the sample, approximately 39% were seen once. The gene calls are TRBV20-1 and TRBJ2-5; a possible D gene is TRBD2 (5 bases). Sequencing was performed on CD4+ T cells from blood, cultured in vitro. The source is a human donor in good health. CDR3 protein: CSARVRVNQETQYF. CDR3 nucleotides: TGCAGTGCTAGGGTGAGGGTGAACCAAGAGACCCAGTACTTC.